The text below deals with one T cell receptor (beta chain). This record comes from a study of CXCR3-negative and CXCR3-positive naive CD8 T cells. Germline V lookup: CDR1 SGHVS, CDR2 FQNEAQ. CDR3 length equals 14 residues. TRB cDNA was prepared as libraries by UMI-labeled 5' RACE. Reanalyzing the 5' RACE reads, TCRdb keeps one entry per CDR3 protein, without DNA. Here the sample table reports approximately 20,000 distinct CDR3 sequences. The V gene is TRBV7-8, the J gene TRBJ2-7. Sequenced sample: memory CD8+ T cells from blood. The receptor's source is a human donor in good health. Some clones in this sample may be carry-over from other donors' samples. The CDR3: CASSPKVGGDEQYF.